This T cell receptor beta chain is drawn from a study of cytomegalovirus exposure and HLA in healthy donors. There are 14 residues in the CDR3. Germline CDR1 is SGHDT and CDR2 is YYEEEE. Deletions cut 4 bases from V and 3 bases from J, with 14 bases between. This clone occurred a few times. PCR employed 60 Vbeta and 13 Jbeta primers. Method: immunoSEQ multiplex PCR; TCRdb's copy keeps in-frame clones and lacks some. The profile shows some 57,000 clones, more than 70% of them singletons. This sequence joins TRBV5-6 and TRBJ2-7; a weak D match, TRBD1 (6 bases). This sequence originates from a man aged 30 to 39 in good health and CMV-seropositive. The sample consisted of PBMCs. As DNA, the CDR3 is TGTGCCAGCAGCCTAATTCAGGGGTACTACGAGCAGTACTTC. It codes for CASSLIQGYYEQYF.